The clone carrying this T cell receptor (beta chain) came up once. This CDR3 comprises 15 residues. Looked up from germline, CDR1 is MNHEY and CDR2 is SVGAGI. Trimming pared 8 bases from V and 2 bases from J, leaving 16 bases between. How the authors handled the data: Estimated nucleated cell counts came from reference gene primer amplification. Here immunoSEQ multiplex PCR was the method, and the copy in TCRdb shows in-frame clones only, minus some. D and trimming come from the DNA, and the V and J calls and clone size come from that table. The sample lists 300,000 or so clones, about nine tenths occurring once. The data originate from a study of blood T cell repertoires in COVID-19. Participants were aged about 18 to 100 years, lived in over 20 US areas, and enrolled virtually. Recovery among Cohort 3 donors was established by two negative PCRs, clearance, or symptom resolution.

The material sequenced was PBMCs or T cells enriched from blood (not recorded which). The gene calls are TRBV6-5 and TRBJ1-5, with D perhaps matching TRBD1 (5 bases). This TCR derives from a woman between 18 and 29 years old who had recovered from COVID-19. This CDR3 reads CASQQIGAGNQPQHF. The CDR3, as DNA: TGTGCCAGCCAGCAGATTGGGGCTGGCAATCAGCCCCAGCATTTT.